This TCR beta chain was obtained from a study of OX40 agonist ivuxolimab in advanced cancers. The wider study: Enrollees could have had prior anti-PD-1, anti-PD-L1 or anti-CTLA-4 therapy, which around 40% had received.

Patients were ruled out by autoimmune disease history or systemic immunosuppression. Peripheral blood came from all dose cohorts at three timepoints. This CDR3 is 15 amino acids long. V lost 5 bases and J lost 2; bases outside the gene matches: 9. Per the germline V gene, CDR1 is SGHRS and CDR2 is YFSETQ. Profiled with immunoSEQ multiplex PCR; TCRdb holds only in-frame clones, not every one. The data hold tens of thousands of clones, with 84% observed a single time. The chain is built from TRBV5-1 and TRBJ2-7; 8 nucleotides agree with TRBD2. The starting material was CD4+ or CD8+ T cells sorted from blood, obtained in a trial of the OX40 agonist ivuxolimab. The clonotype was recovered from an adult with an advanced solid tumor such as melanoma, head and neck, liver or kidney cancer. CDR3 sequence (DNA): TGCGCCAGCAGGGAGGGACTAGTTTCCGCCTACGAGCAGTACTTC. This codes for CASREGLVSAYEQYF.